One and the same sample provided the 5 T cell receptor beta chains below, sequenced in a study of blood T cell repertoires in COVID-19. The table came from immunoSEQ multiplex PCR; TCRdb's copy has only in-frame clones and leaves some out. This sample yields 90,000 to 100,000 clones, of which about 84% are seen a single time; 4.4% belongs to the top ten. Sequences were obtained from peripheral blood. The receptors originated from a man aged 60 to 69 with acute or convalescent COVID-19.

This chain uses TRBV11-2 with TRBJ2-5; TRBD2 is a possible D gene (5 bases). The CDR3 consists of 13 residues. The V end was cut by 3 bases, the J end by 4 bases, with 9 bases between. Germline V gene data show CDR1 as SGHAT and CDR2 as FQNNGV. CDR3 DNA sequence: TGTGCCAGCAGCTTCCGGGGTTCAGAGACCCAGTACTTC. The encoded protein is CASSFRGSETQYF. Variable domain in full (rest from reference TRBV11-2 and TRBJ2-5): EAGVAQSPRYKIIEKRQSVAFWCNPISGHATLYWYQQILGQGPKLLIQFQNNGVVDDSQLPKDRFSAERLKGVDSTLKIQPAKLEDSAVYLCASSFRGSETQYFGPGTRLLVL.

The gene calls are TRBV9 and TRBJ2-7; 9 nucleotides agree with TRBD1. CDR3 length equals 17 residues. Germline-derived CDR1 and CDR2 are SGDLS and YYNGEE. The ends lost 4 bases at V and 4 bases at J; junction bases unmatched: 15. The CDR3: CASSPRAPGQGIYEQYF. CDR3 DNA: TGTGCCAGCAGCCCACGGGCGCCGGGACAGGGTATATACGAGCAGTACTTC.

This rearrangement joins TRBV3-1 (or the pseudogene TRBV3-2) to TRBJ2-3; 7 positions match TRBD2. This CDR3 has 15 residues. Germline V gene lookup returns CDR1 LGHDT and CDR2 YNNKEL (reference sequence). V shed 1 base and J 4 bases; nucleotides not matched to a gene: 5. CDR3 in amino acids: CASSQGGLAADTQYF. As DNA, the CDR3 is TGTGCCAGCAGCCAAGGTGGGCTAGCGGCAGATACGCAGTATTTT.

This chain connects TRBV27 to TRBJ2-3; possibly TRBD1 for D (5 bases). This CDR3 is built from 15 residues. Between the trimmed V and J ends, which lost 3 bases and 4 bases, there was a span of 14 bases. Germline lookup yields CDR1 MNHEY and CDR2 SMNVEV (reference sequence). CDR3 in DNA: TGTGCCAGCAGTTTTATCAGGGATCGCGCAGATACGCAGTATTTT. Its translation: CASSFIRDRADTQYF.

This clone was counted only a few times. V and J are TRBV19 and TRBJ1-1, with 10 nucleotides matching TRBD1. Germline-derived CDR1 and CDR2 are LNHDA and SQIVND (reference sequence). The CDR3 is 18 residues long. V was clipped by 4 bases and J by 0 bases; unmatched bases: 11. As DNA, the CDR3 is TGTGCCAGTAGTAATGGACAGGGGGAAGGGCTAATGAACACTGAAGCTTTCTTT. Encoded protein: CASSNGQGEGLMNTEAFF. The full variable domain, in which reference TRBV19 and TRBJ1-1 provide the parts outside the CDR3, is DGGITQSPKYLFRKEGQNVTLSCEQNLNHDAMYWYRQDPGQGLRLIYYSQIVNDFQKGDIAEGYSVSREKKESFPLTVTSAQKNPTAFYLCASSNGQGEGLMNTEAFFGQGTRLTVV.